This T cell receptor beta chain was recovered during a study of control samples from healthy donors and cancer patients. Clones were read by immunoSEQ multiplex PCR, and TCRdb kept only the in-frame ones, dropping some. The sample lists tens of thousands of clones; approximately 80% were seen once. This CDR3 contains 13 residues. The germline gives CDR1 SNHLY, CDR2 FYNNEI. V lost 8 bases, J lost 2 bases, and 12 bases lay in between. The TCR comes from a man in his fifties or sixties with head and neck cancer. The rearrangement links TRBV2 to TRBJ2-5; D is unresolved. Sequences were obtained from PBMCs. As DNA, the CDR3 is TGTGCCAGCGAACTGCAAGAGCAAGAGACCCAGTACTTC. Amino acids: CASELQEQETQYF.